The 24 T cell receptor beta chains listed next were all sequenced from one sample in a study of T cells after yellow fever vaccination. TCRdb processed the 5' RACE reads anew with MiXCR; each CDR3 protein has one entry. The repertoire holds about 330,000 distinct CDR3 sequences, 6.8% seen once, with roughly a sixth in the top ten. The sequenced sample was PBMCs, obtained more than 35 days after the first yellow fever vaccination. The origin of the receptors is a young man who received the YFV17D yellow fever vaccine.

There are a few counts of this clonotype. The CDR3 DNA follows: TGCGCCAGCAGCCAAACTGGGACAGGCGGGAGGGCCGGGGAGCTGTTTTTT. This translates into CASSQTGTGGRAGELFF. This chain connects TRBV4-3 to TRBJ2-2; possibly TRBD2 for D (9 bases). CDR1 is LGHNA and CDR2 is YSLEER in the germline V gene. V was pared by 2 bases and J by 6 bases, with 19 bases between. The CDR3 contains 17 residues.

This clonotype showed up many times. The chain employs TRBV28 and TRBJ2-3; D not resolved. Per germline, CDR1 MDHEN and CDR2 SYDVKM. This CDR3 has 13 residues. V was shortened by 6 bases and J by 1 base, with 8 bases between the two germline ends. DNA of the CDR3: TGTGCCAGCAGCCATACACGCACAGATACGCAGTATTTT. Translating it yields CASSHTRTDTQYF.

The rearrangement uses TRBV3-1 and TRBJ2-7, with D perhaps TRBD1 (5 bases). CDR3 length: 16 amino acids. V gave up 4 bases and J gave up 7 bases, with 23 bases separating them. Germline CDR1 is LGHDT and CDR2 is YNNKEL (reference sequence). In DNA form, the CDR3 reads TGTGCCAGCAGCCTACTCAGGACGGACAAGGTAGGGGAGCAGTACTTC. Residues: CASSLLRTDKVGEQYF.

The chain combines TRBV7-9 with TRBJ2-3; D remains unclear. Between the trimmed V and J ends, which lost 5 bases and 5 bases, there was a span of 8 bases. The length of the CDR3 is 12 residues. The V gene's germline CDR1 is SEHNR and CDR2 FQNEAQ (reference sequence). The CDR3 bases are TGTGCCAGCAGCGGAATGTTAGATACGCAGTATTTT. It yields the protein CASSGMLDTQYF.

The gene calls are TRBV14 and TRBJ2-4; 7 bases are shared with TRBD2. Germline V CDR1 and CDR2: SGHDN, FVKESK. With 1 base clipped from V and 6 bases from J, the junction kept 6 bases outside the gene matches. This CDR3 contains 15 residues. The CDR3, as DNA: TGTGCCAGCAGCCAAGGGCGGGGGACCCTAAACATTCAGTACTTC. Its protein product is CASSQGRGTLNIQYF.

The chain couples TRBV12-3 or TRBV12-4 to TRBJ2-1; 9 nucleotides align to TRBD1. The CDR3 consists of 15 residues. J gave up 8 bases and V 7 bases, and 12 bases lay outside the gene matches. For the CDR3, the DNA is TGTGCCAGCACTGATACCGGGACAGGGAGCTATGAGCAGTTCTTC. Amino acid sequence: CASTDTGTGSYEQFF.

This clonotype was seen many times. The chain combines TRBV10-3 with TRBJ1-2; D might be TRBD1 (5 bases). Germline CDR1 is ENHRY and CDR2 is SYGVKD. CDR3 length equals 17 residues. Trimming stripped 2 bases from V and 0 bases from J, with 16 bases between. The DNA of the CDR3 is TGTGCCATCAGTGAGACCCAGGGTCCCGAAGCTAACTATGGCTACACCTTC. Translating it yields CAISETQGPEANYGYTF.

The DNA of the CDR3 is TGTGCCAGCAGTAATGACAGGACTTACACTGAAGCTTTCTTT. Residues: CASSNDRTYTEAFF. The chain couples TRBV12-3 or TRBV12-4 to TRBJ1-1; tentative D call: TRBD1 (6 bases). The CDR3 is 14 amino acids. V was cut by 5 bases and J by 3 bases, with 13 bases left in between.

This clonotype has more than one count but fewer than ten. The chain links TRBV29-1 to TRBJ1-1, with unresolved D. Germline values: CDR1 SQVTM, CDR2 ANQGSEA. V was shortened by 6 bases and J by 1 base, with 6 bases between the two germline ends. The CDR3 contains 11 residues. CDR3 sequence (DNA): TGCAGCGTAGACAAGAACACTGAAGCTTTCTTT. It codes for CSVDKNTEAFF.

This clonotype was seen ten or more times. The V call is TRBV5-1, the J call TRBJ1-1, with D tentatively TRBD1 (6 bases). V lost 4 bases and J 3 bases, leaving 13 bases between the germline ends. The length of the CDR3 is 14 residues. Germline CDR1 and CDR2: SGHRS and YFSETQ. This chain's CDR3 is CASSADSRYTEAFF. For the CDR3, the DNA is TGCGCCAGCAGCGCGGACAGTCGCTACACTGAAGCTTTCTTT.

J is TRBJ2-7 and V is TRBV20-1, with D hard to call. Germline V gene sequence: CDR1 DFQATT, CDR2 SNEGSKA (reference sequence). The CDR3 consists of 13 residues. V lost 1 base to trimming and J lost 1 base, with 8 bases between them. CDR3 protein: CSARGGLSYEQYV. CDR3 sequence (DNA): TGCAGTGCTAGAGGGGGTCTTTCCTACGAGCAGTACGTC.

This clonotype was counted at least ten times. V gene TRBV24-1 combines with J gene TRBJ1-2; D is perhaps TRBD1 (6 bases). Germline V gene data show CDR1 as KGHDR and CDR2 as SFDVKD. V lost 2 bases to trimming and J lost 6 bases, with 12 bases between them. The CDR3 covers 14 residues. CDR3 residues: CATSDSPGADGYTF. CDR3 bases: TGTGCCACCAGTGATTCGCCAGGGGCGGATGGCTACACCTTC.

The chain recombines TRBV28 with TRBJ2-3; possible D gene TRBD2, 5 bases. CDR1 MDHEN and CDR2 SYDVKM come from the germline V gene. The CDR3 is 14 residues long. Trimming shortened V by 5 bases and J by 5 bases, and 14 bases separated the two germline ends. The CDR3 spells CASSPRGLRDTQYF. The CDR3 DNA reads TGTGCCAGCAGTCCGCGCGGGCTGCGAGATACGCAGTATTTT.

This rearrangement joins TRBV7-2 to TRBJ1-3, with D possibly TRBD1 on 6 matching bases. This CDR3 spans 14 amino acids. The V end was cut by 3 bases, the J end by 3 bases, with 9 bases between. Per germline, CDR1 SGHTA and CDR2 FQGNSA. CDR3 amino acids: CASSLDRSGNTIYF. DNA of the CDR3: TGTGCCAGCAGCTTGGACAGAAGTGGAAACACCATATATTTT.

This clonotype was seen only a few times. The gene calls are TRBV19 and TRBJ2-1; D tentatively fits TRBD1 or TRBD2 (5 bases each). Between the trimmed V and J ends, which lost 7 bases and 9 bases, there was a span of 19 bases. The CDR3 spans 14 residues. In germline, CDR1 is LNHDA, CDR2 SQIVND (reference sequence). CDR3 nucleotides: TGTGCCAGTATTAGTAGTTCGCATGGGGGTGAGCAGTTCTTC. Protein: CASISSSHGGEQFF.

This clonotype turned up a few times. The CDR3 coding sequence is TGTGCCATCAGTGAGGTAGCGGGGGGGTTCTACAATGAGCAGTTCTTC. Translation: CAISEVAGGFYNEQFF. The rearrangement uses TRBV10-3 and TRBJ2-1; 11 bases map to TRBD2. Germline V gene sequence: CDR1 ENHRY, CDR2 SYGVKD. V dropped 2 bases and J dropped 3; count of bases not matched to a gene: 3. CDR3 size: 16 residues.

The rearrangement links TRBV6-2 or TRBV6-3 to TRBJ2-7, with unresolved D. Trimming shortened V by 4 bases and J by 3 bases, and 7 bases separated the two germline ends. CDR1 and CDR2 (germline): MNHEY, SVGEGT. The CDR3 has 12 amino acids. The CDR3 sequence: CASSSNYYEQYV. DNA of the CDR3: TGTGCCAGCAGTTCCAACTACTACGAGCAGTACGTC.

The chain uses TRBV11-1 and TRBJ2-7; possibly TRBD1 for D (6 bases). Trimming took off 6 bases at V and 0 bases at J, with 18 bases between the two ends. Germline CDR1 SGHAT, CDR2 FQDESV (reference sequence). The CDR3 runs to 16 residues. The CDR3 DNA sequence: TGTGCCAGCAGTCTCAATAGCAGGGGACCCTCCTACGAGCAGTACTTC. It specifies CASSLNSRGPSYEQYF.

This clonotype was detected only a few times. The chain uses TRBV7-9 and TRBJ1-2, with D possibly matching TRBD1 (5 bases). The CDR3 sequence is 14 residues long. Germline V gene data show CDR1 as SEHNR and CDR2 as FQNEAQ (reference sequence). Trimming took 3 bases from V and 2 from J, leaving 10 bases between them. The CDR3 sequence is CASSFLGTNYGYTF. The CDR3 region has the DNA TGTGCCAGCAGCTTCTTAGGGACCAACTATGGCTACACCTTC.

This clonotype has a count of ten or more. The genes are TRBV7-8 and TRBJ2-7, with a weak D call TRBD1 (8 bases). This CDR3 is built from 15 residues. Germline V CDR1 and CDR2: SGHVS, FQNEAQ. Trimming took 1 base from V and 6 from J, leaving 16 bases between them. CDR3 sequence (DNA): TGTGCCAGCAGCTTAGGCAGGGGGCGCGGGAGCGAGCAGTACGTC. This sequence encodes CASSLGRGRGSEQYV.

A few counts support this clonotype. This rearrangement joins TRBV20-1 to TRBJ2-1; 10 bases map to TRBD2. J gave up 8 bases and V 6 bases, and 10 bases lay outside the gene matches. The CDR3 length is 14 residues. Per the germline V gene, CDR1 is DFQATT and CDR2 is SNEGSKA (reference sequence). CDR3 in amino acids: CSAPPSGGADEQFF. CDR3 DNA: TGCAGTGCCCCACCGAGCGGGGGGGCCGATGAGCAGTTCTTC.

This clonotype was detected only a few times. The chain recombines TRBV20-1 with TRBJ2-3; 8 nucleotides match TRBD2. From germline, CDR1 is DFQATT and CDR2 SNEGSKA (reference sequence). The junction had 8 bases not matched to a gene; V was cut back by 5 bases and J by 1 base. The CDR3 length is 15 residues. DNA of the CDR3: TGCAGTGCTTGGCCGGGAGGGGTGGGCACAGATACGCAGTATTTT. Translated: CSAWPGGVGTDTQYF.

The chain is built from TRBV4-2 and TRBJ2-1; D gene unclear. Trimming removed 3 bases at V and 6 bases at J, with 6 bases between. CDR3 length equals 12 residues. Germline V CDR1 and CDR2: LGHNA, YNFKEQ. The CDR3, as DNA: TGTGCCAGCAGCCAGATAATCAATGAGCAGTTCTTC. This encodes CASSQIINEQFF.

This clonotype has just a few counts. CDR3 sequence (DNA): TGTGCCAGCACCCTGACTAGCGGGGGGTCGCGTCAAGAGACCCAGTACTTC. Its protein is CASTLTSGGSRQETQYF. The gene calls are TRBV6-1 and TRBJ2-5, with 13 nucleotides matching TRBD2. V shed 7 bases, J shed 2 bases, and the junction held 10 bases outside the gene matches. The germline V gene encodes CDR1 MNHNS and CDR2 SASEGT. The CDR3 spans 17 residues.